This T cell receptor (beta chain) was found in a study of T-cell memory formation after mild COVID-19. Germline V gene data show CDR1 as GTSNPN and CDR2 as SVGIG (reference sequence). The CDR3 contains 12 residues. V was pared by 4 bases and J by 3 bases, with 7 bases between. TCRdb reprocessed the 5' RACE reads with MiXCR, giving one entry per CDR3 protein. The sample records roughly 450,000 distinct CDR3 sequences, approximately 19% being singletons. This receptor was identified in a man aged 18 to 30 who had mild COVID-19 (a few samples of this study predate the infection). Cell type and time point are not known. This rearrangement joins TRBV30 to TRBJ2-1; unclear D gene. Specimen: PBMCs or a T cell subset sorted from them (not recorded which). The CDR3 spells CAWNRFYNEQFF. The CDR3 coding sequence is TGTGCCTGGAACAGATTCTACAATGAGCAGTTCTTC.